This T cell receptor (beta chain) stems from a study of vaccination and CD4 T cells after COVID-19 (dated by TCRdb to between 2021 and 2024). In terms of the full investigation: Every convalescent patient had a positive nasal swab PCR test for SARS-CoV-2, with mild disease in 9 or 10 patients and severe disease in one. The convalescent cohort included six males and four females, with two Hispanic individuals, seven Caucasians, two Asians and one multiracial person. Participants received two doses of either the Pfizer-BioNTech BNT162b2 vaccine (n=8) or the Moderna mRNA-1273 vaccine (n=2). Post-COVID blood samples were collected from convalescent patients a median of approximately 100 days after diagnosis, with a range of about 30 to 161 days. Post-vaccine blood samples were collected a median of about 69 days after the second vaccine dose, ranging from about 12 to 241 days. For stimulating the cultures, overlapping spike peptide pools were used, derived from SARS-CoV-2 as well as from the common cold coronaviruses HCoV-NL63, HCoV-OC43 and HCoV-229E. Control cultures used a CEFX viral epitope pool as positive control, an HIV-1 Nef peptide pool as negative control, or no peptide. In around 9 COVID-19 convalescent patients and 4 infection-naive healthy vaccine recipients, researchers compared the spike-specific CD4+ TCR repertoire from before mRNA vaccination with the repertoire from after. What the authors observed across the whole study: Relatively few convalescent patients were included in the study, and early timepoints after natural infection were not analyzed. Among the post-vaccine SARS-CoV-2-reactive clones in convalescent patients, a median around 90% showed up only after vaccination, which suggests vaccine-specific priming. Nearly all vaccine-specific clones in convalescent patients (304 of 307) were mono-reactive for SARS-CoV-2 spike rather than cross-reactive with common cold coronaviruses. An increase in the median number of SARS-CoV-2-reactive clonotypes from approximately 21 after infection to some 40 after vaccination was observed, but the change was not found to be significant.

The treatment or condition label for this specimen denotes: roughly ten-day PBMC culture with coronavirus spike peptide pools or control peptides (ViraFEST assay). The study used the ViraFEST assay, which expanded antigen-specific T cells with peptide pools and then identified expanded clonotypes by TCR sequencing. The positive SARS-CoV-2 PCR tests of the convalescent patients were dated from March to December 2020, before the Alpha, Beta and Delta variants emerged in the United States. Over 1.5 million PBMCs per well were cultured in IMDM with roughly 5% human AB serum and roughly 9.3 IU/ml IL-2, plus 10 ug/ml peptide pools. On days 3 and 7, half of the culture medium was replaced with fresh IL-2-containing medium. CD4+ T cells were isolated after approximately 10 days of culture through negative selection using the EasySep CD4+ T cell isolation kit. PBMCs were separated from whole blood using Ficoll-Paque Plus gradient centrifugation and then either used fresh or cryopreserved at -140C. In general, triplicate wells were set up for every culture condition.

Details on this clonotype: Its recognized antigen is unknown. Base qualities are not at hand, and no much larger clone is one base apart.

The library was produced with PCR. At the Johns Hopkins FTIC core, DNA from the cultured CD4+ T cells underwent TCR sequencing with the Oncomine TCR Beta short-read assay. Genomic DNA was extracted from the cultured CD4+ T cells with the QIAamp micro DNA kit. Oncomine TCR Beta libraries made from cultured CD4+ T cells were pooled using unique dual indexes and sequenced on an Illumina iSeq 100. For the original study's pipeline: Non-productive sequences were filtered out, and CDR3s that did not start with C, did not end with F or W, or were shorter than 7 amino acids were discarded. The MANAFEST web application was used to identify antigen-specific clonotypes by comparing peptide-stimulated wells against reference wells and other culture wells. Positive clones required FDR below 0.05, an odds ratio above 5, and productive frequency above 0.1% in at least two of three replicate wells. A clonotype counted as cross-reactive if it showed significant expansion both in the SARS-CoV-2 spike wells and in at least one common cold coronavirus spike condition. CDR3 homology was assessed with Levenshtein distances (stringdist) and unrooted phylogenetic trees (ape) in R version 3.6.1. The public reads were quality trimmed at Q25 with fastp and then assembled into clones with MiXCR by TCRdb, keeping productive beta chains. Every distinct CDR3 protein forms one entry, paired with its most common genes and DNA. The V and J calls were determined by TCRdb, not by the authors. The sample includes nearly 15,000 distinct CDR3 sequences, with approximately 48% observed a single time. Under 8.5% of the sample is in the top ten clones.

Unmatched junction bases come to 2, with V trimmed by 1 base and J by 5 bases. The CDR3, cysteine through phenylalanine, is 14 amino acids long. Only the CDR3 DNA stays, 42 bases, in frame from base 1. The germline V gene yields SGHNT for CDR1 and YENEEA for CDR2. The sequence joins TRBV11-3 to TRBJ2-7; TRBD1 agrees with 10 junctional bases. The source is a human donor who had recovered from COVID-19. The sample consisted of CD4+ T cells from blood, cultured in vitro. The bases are TGTGCCAGCAGCTTAGGGGACAGGGGCCACGAGCAGTACTTC. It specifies CASSLGDRGHEQYF.